The 28 T cell receptor beta chains reported below all come from one sample, sequenced in a study of T-cell memory formation after mild COVID-19 (dated by TCRdb to the early 2020s). Libraries were built with 5' RACE. The listed sequencing device is Illumina NovaSeq 6000. Using fastp at Q25 and MiXCR, TCRdb reprocessed the public reads and kept productive beta chains. All rows with the same CDR3 protein become a single entry with the most common DNA and genes. Recorded for this sample are 350,000 to 450,000 distinct CDR3 sequences; 24% of them occurred a single time. 8.5% to 9% of the sample is held by the ten biggest clonotypes. The specimen sequenced was PBMCs or a T cell subset sorted from them (not recorded which). The receptor set was obtained from an adult woman who had mild COVID-19 (a few samples of this study predate the infection). The sample titles of this study are shuffled in the database, so cell type and time point are left out; the donor was told from shared clones.

V usage is TRBV29-1 and J usage is TRBJ1-1; 10 nucleotides line up with TRBD1. The CDR3 loop spans 13 amino acids. Germline lookup yields CDR1 SQVTM and CDR2 ANQGSEA. V trimming: 6 bases; J trimming: 4 bases; junction bases outside the gene matches: 5. CDR3 residues: CSVGTGEGTEAFF. For the CDR3, the DNA is TGCAGCGTAGGGACAGGGGAAGGCACTGAAGCTTTCTTT. Filled out from reference TRBV29-1 and TRBJ1-1, the complete variable domain reads SAVISQKPSRDICQRGTSLTIQCQVDSQVTMMFWYRQQPGQSLTLIATANQGSEATYESGFVIDKFPISRPNLTFSTLTVSNMSPEDSSIYLCSVGTGEGTEAFFGQGTRLTVV.

This clonotype was seen a few times. The rearrangement uses TRBV12-3 or TRBV12-4 and TRBJ2-5; D is uncertain. V gave up 1 base and J gave up 5 bases, with 11 bases separating them. The CDR3 is made up of 14 amino acids. The CDR3 reads CASSLVVGSETQYF. The CDR3 DNA reads as TGTGCCAGCAGTTTAGTGGTGGGGTCGGAGACCCAGTACTTC.

This clonotype was seen a few times. The CDR3 loop is CSAQGWGLAGGRDTQYF. The CDR3, as DNA: TGCAGTGCTCAGGGCTGGGGACTAGCGGGGGGTCGGGATACGCAGTATTTT. V is TRBV20-1 and J is TRBJ2-3; 15 nucleotides match TRBD2. V shed 5 bases, J shed 6 bases, and the junction held 12 bases outside the gene matches. This CDR3 is 17 amino acids long. CDR1 and CDR2 from the germline V gene are DFQATT and SNEGSKA (reference sequence).

This clonotype was found a few times. This sequence joins TRBV4-1 and TRBJ1-1, with D maybe TRBD1 (5 bases). Germline V CDR1 and CDR2: MGHRA, YSYEKL. V lost 0 bases to trimming and J lost 5 bases, with 10 bases between them. The CDR3 contains 14 residues. CDR3 sequence reads: CASSQEGGRTEAFF. In nucleotides, the CDR3 is TGCGCCAGCAGCCAAGAGGGGGGTAGGACTGAAGCTTTCTTT.

This clonotype occurred a few times. This chain links TRBV5-6 with TRBJ1-1; a weak D match, TRBD1 (6 bases). CDR1 and CDR2 (germline): SGHDT, YYEEEE. The ends were cut back, 4 bases at V and 3 bases at J, with 13 bases in the middle. This CDR3 has 14 amino acids. CDR3 coding DNA: TGTGCCAGCAGCCCGGACAGCCTACACACTGAAGCTTTCTTT. It encodes CASSPDSLHTEAFF.

This clonotype was counted only a few times. The CDR3 spells CASSLGRRASGNTIYF. CDR3 sequence (DNA): TGTGCCAGCAGCTTAGGACGGAGGGCCTCTGGAAACACCATATATTTT. The chain couples TRBV11-2 to TRBJ1-3; D is undetermined. The germline V and J ends were trimmed by 1 base and 0 bases, with 10 bases remaining between them. Germline values: CDR1 SGHAT, CDR2 FQNNGV. There are 16 residues in the CDR3.

The chain uses TRBV2 and TRBJ1-1; perhaps TRBD1 as D (5 bases). Germline lookup yields CDR1 SNHLY and CDR2 FYNNEI. The V end lost 2 bases, the J end lost 11 bases, and 9 bases lay between the germline ends. There are 11 residues in the CDR3. CDR3 amino acids: CASSEYRGAFF. The CDR3 nucleotides read TGTGCCAGCAGTGAATACCGGGGGGCTTTCTTT.

The chain has TRBV7-2 and TRBJ2-4, with D maybe TRBD1 (6 bases). Trimming removed 3 bases from V and 2 bases from J, with 17 bases in between. Germline lookup yields CDR1 SGHTA and CDR2 FQGNSA. The CDR3 spans 17 residues. The CDR3 DNA reads TGTGCCAGCAGCTTTACAGGGTCACCACTACCCAAAAACATTCAGTACTTC. Its protein product is CASSFTGSPLPKNIQYF.

The chain couples TRBV5-1 to TRBJ1-1, with D maybe TRBD1 (5 bases). Germline assignment: CDR1 SGHRS and CDR2 YFSETQ. V was pared by 0 bases and J by 4 bases, with 13 bases between. The CDR3 loop spans 15 amino acids. In nucleotides, the CDR3 is TGCGCCAGCAGCTTGGAGCTATCCGGGGGCACTGAAGCTTTCTTT. Protein product: CASSLELSGGTEAFF. Full variable domain (remainder filled in from reference TRBV5-1 and TRBJ1-1): KAGVTQTPRYLIKTRGQQVTLSCSPISGHRSVSWYQQTPGQGLQFLFEYFSETQRNKGNFPGRFSGRQFSNSRSEMNVSTLELGDSALYLCASSLELSGGTEAFFGQGTRLTVV.

This clonotype appeared once. The chain combines TRBV12-3 or TRBV12-4 with TRBJ1-2, with a tentative D call TRBD1 (6 bases). The CDR3 is made up of 15 amino acids. V was pared by 4 bases and J by 7 bases, with 19 bases between. The chain's CDR3 is CASSSAGSPRGGYTF. CDR3 sequence (DNA): TGTGCCAGCAGTTCAGCCGGGAGCCCCAGGGGTGGCTACACCTTC.

The rearrangement links TRBV28 to TRBJ2-2; no clear D gene. The CDR3 runs 12 residues. Trimming removed 1 base from V and 7 bases from J, with 4 bases in between. CDR1 is MDHEN and CDR2 is SYDVKM in the germline V gene. The CDR3 sequence is CASSLLDGELFF. CDR3 bases: TGTGCCAGCAGTTTATTAGACGGGGAGCTGTTTTTT.

The CDR3 spells CATRGRGRNTEAFF. CDR3 nucleotides: TGTGCCACCCGAGGGCGGGGAAGGAACACTGAAGCTTTCTTT. The genes are TRBV24-1 and TRBJ1-1; D remains ambiguous. The CDR3 length is 14 residues. The V and J ends lost 9 bases and 1 base respectively, with 14 bases between them. Per germline, CDR1 KGHDR and CDR2 SFDVKD.

The rearrangement joins TRBV7-7 to TRBJ2-5, with D perhaps matching TRBD2 (6 bases). V was trimmed by 3 bases and J by 5 bases, leaving 16 bases between them. Germline V CDR1 and CDR2: SSHAT, FNYEAQ (reference sequence). The CDR3 extends over 15 amino acids. CDR3 sequence reads: CASSLGLSAWETQYF. The CDR3 nucleotides are TGTGCCAGCAGCTTGGGACTCTCGGCGTGGGAGACCCAGTACTTC.

There are a few counts of this clonotype. V and J are TRBV4-2 and TRBJ1-2; possibly TRBD1 for D (5 bases). V was cut by 1 base and J by 4 bases, with 19 bases left in between. This CDR3 contains 17 residues. Looked up from germline, CDR1 is LGHNA and CDR2 is YNFKEQ. In DNA form, the CDR3 reads TGTGCCAGCAGCCAAGCTACGGCAGGGCCCGAGGGCTATGGCTACACCTTC. It codes for CASSQATAGPEGYGYTF.

V usage is TRBV11-2 and J usage is TRBJ2-5; TRBD2 is a possible D gene (6 bases). Germline CDR1 is SGHAT and CDR2 is FQNNGV. The CDR3 loop spans 16 amino acids. With 0 bases removed from V and 5 bases from J, the gap between germline ends came to 16 bases. The CDR3 nucleotides read TGTGCCAGCAGCTTAGAGCCCGGCGGGGTTTGGGAGACCCAGTACTTC. Translating gives CASSLEPGGVWETQYF.

This chain links TRBV6-4 with TRBJ2-2, with 7 bases lining up with TRBD1. Germline values: CDR1 MRHNA, CDR2 SNTAGT. This CDR3 is built from 15 residues. After removal of 6 bases from V and 6 bases from J, the junction contained 10 bases not matched to a gene. The CDR3 here is CASRANQGVPGELFF. CDR3 nucleotides: TGTGCCAGCAGAGCCAATCAGGGGGTCCCCGGGGAGCTGTTTTTT.

Comment on this clonotype: Since a much larger clone is just one base distant, this may be a read error. This rearrangement joins TRBV9 to TRBJ1-1; D is perhaps TRBD1 (6 bases). V was shortened by 3 bases and J by 1 base, with 7 bases between the two germline ends. The CDR3 extends over 13 amino acids. Per the germline V gene, CDR1 is SGDLS and CDR2 is YYNGEE. The CDR3 region is CASSADRNTEAFF. The DNA for the CDR3 is TGTGCCAGCAGCGCGGACAGGAACACTGAAGCTTTCTTT.

The rearrangement joins TRBV12-3 or TRBV12-4 to TRBJ2-1; 11 bases fit TRBD1. Trimming at V came to 5 bases and at J to 15 bases, leaving 6 bases not matched to a gene. The CDR3 has 12 amino acids. CDR3 bases: TGTGCCAGCAGTGCCGGGACAGGGGGAACGTTCTTC. This translates into CASSAGTGGTFF.

This clonotype was seen a few times. The chain employs TRBV5-1 and TRBJ2-2; TRBD1 is a possible D gene (6 bases). With 0 bases removed from V and 5 bases from J, the gap between germline ends came to 11 bases. There are 15 residues in the CDR3. Germline V CDR1 and CDR2: SGHRS, YFSETQ. The DNA for the CDR3 is TGCGCCAGCAGCTTGGCCTGGACAGATACCGGGGAGCTGTTTTTT. Encoded protein: CASSLAWTDTGELFF.

V is TRBV29-1 and J is TRBJ2-1; 11 bases line up with TRBD2. The CDR3 length is 16 residues. J was trimmed by 0 bases and V by 2 bases; bases with no gene match: 3. Per the germline V gene, CDR1 is SQVTM and CDR2 is ANQGSEA. The CDR3 reads CSVELAGGSSYNEQFF. CDR3 in DNA: TGCAGCGTTGAACTAGCGGGGGGAAGCTCCTACAATGAGCAGTTCTTC.

This clonotype was counted a few times. The chain has TRBV12-3 or TRBV12-4 and TRBJ1-1, with TRBD1 as a possible D gene (5 bases). The CDR3 is 16 amino acids. Trimming removed 3 bases at V and 4 bases at J, with 18 bases between. CDR3 bases: TGTGCCAGCAGTTTTCAATGGCTATCCGGGGGCACTGAAGCTTTCTTT. This codes for CASSFQWLSGGTEAFF.

V gene TRBV7-8 combines with J gene TRBJ2-7; unclear D gene. V lost 0 bases, J lost 3 bases, and 12 bases lay in between. This CDR3 is built from 15 residues. CDR1 SGHVS and CDR2 FQNEAQ come from the germline V gene. CDR3 in DNA: TGTGCCAGCAGCTTAGCGGGGATTCAAGGCTACGAGCAGTACTTC. This encodes CASSLAGIQGYEQYF.

This clonotype has just one count. The chain employs TRBV24-1 and TRBJ2-3; no reliable D call. Per the germline V gene, CDR1 is KGHDR and CDR2 is SFDVKD. Deletions cut 7 bases from V and 2 bases from J, with 3 bases between. There are 11 residues in the CDR3. The CDR3, as DNA: TGTGCCACCAGCCTCACAGATACGCAGTATTTT. As protein: CATSLTDTQYF.

The sample holds a few counts of this clonotype. The CDR3 sequence is CATSRDGTGYNSPLHF. CDR3 nucleotide sequence: TGTGCCACCAGCAGAGATGGGACGGGATATAATTCACCCCTCCACTTT. V gene TRBV15 combines with J gene TRBJ1-6; D is perhaps TRBD1 (5 bases). Germline V gene data show CDR1 as LNHNV and CDR2 as YYDKDF (reference sequence). The CDR3 sequence is 16 residues long. V was shortened by 0 bases and J by 4 bases, with 10 bases between the two germline ends.

The chain couples TRBV9 to TRBJ1-2, with D possibly TRBD1 on 5 matching bases. This CDR3 has 13 amino acids. V was clipped by 6 bases and J by 4 bases, with 13 bases between them. Germline CDR1 and CDR2: SGDLS and YYNGEE. The CDR3 loop is CASTQIGGYGYTF. CDR3 DNA: TGTGCCAGCACGCAAATTGGGGGCTATGGCTACACCTTC.

This sequence joins TRBV12-3 or TRBV12-4 and TRBJ2-1, with D perhaps TRBD2 (7 bases). The CDR3 consists of 12 residues. The V and J ends lost 6 bases and 8 bases respectively, with 11 bases between them. The chain's CDR3 is CASSGGGDEQFF. The CDR3 DNA follows: TGTGCCAGCAGCGGAGGGGGGGATGAGCAGTTCTTC.

The chain is built from TRBV12-3 or TRBV12-4 and TRBJ2-1, with TRBD2 matching 11 bases. This CDR3 is 15 amino acids long. The ends lost 5 bases at V and 14 bases at J; junction bases unmatched: 14. The CDR3 DNA sequence: TGTGCCAGCAGTCCATTAGCGGGAGGGTTAGGTCAGGAGTTCTTC. Its protein is CASSPLAGGLGQEFF.

This chain links TRBV7-2 with TRBJ2-1; 10 nucleotides match TRBD1. In germline, CDR1 is SGHTA, CDR2 FQGNSA. Trimming took 5 bases from V and 4 from J; bases not matched to a gene: 5. The CDR3 is 15 amino acids. CDR3 loop: CASSKRTGGYNEQFF. The CDR3 DNA reads TGTGCCAGCAGCAAGAGGACAGGGGGATACAATGAGCAGTTCTTC.